The 27 T cell receptor beta chains below were found in one sample sequenced in a study of Graves' ophthalmopathy and Graves' hyperthyroidism. The TCR beta CDR3 regions underwent amplification from RNA transcripts. Second-round multiplex PCR came after a first-round RT-PCR that employed HTBI primers. TCRdb redid the calling of the multiplex PCR reads with MiXCR, one entry per CDR3 protein. This sample has just over 400,000 distinct CDR3 sequences, with roughly 21% found just once. Sequencing was done on a sample of peripheral blood. These TCRs come from a woman aged 18-35 years with stable Graves' hyperthyroidism.

V and J are TRBV2 and TRBJ2-7; maybe TRBD1 (6 bases). Germline values: CDR1 SNHLY, CDR2 FYNNEI. This CDR3 has 15 residues. Trimming pared 1 base from V and 3 bases from J, leaving 13 bases between. CDR3 amino acids: CASSEDSGRGYEQYF. CDR3 DNA: TGTGCCAGCAGTGAAGACTCAGGCAGGGGCTACGAGCAGTACTTC. Full variable domain (remainder filled in from reference TRBV2 and TRBJ2-7): EPEVTQTPSHQVTQMGQEVILRCVPISNHLYFYWYRQILGQKVEFLVSFYNNEISEKSEIFDDQFSVERPDGSNFTLKIRSTKLEDSAMYFCASSEDSGRGYEQYFGPGTRLTVT.

The J gene is TRBJ1-1, the V gene TRBV7-9; the D gene is possibly TRBD1 (5 bases). CDR1 and CDR2 (germline): SEHNR, FQNEAQ (reference sequence). Trimming took off 4 bases at V and 1 base at J, with 13 bases between the two ends. The CDR3 is made up of 15 amino acids. The CDR3 DNA sequence: TGTGCCAGCAGCTCGCCTAGGACAAGGAACACTGAAGCTTTCTTT. This encodes CASSSPRTRNTEAFF.

This clonotype was counted many times. J is TRBJ1-5 and V is TRBV6-2 or TRBV6-3; D is unresolved. Germline loops: CDR1 MNHEY, CDR2 SVGEGT. This CDR3 region has 14 residues. Trimming stripped 0 bases from V and 2 bases from J, with 5 bases between. The CDR3 DNA follows: TGTGCCAGCAGTTACTCGAGGGGCAATCAGCCCCAGCATTTT. Its protein product is CASSYSRGNQPQHF.

The sample holds many counts of this clonotype. The chain joins TRBV6-2 or TRBV6-3 to TRBJ1-2; tentative D call: TRBD1 (5 bases). Germline values: CDR1 MNHEY, CDR2 SVGEGT. This CDR3 contains 13 residues. The germline V and J ends were trimmed by 0 bases and 7 bases, with 9 bases remaining between them. The CDR3 coding sequence is TGTGCCAGCAGTTACTCGAGGGGAATTGGCTACACCTTC. It encodes CASSYSRGIGYTF.

This clonotype has a count of ten or more. The chain is built from TRBV6-2 or TRBV6-3 and TRBJ1-1; D unclear. The ends were cut back, 4 bases at V and 11 bases at J, with 20 bases in the middle. Germline V CDR1 and CDR2: MNHEY, SVGEGT. The CDR3 loop spans 14 amino acids. CDR3 protein: CASSSRPDILGAFF. In DNA form, the CDR3 reads TGTGCCAGCAGTTCCCGACCCGACATTCTGGGGGCTTTCTTT.

The sample holds many counts of this clonotype. V is TRBV4-1 and J is TRBJ1-5; no reliable D call. The CDR3 has 15 residues. CDR1 MGHRA and CDR2 YSYEKL come from the germline V gene. Trimming left V 1 base short and J 2 bases short, with 9 bases between. The CDR3 is CASSQAGLGNQPQHF. CDR3 nucleotide sequence: TGCGCCAGCAGCCAAGCGGGGTTGGGCAATCAGCCCCAGCATTTT.

This clonotype was observed at least ten times. The rearrangement links TRBV5-6 to TRBJ2-5; a possible D gene is TRBD1 (6 bases). The germline CDR1 and CDR2 sequences are SGHDT and YYEEEE. The CDR3 sequence is 14 residues long. The V end lost 0 bases, the J end lost 4 bases, and 10 bases lay between the germline ends. The CDR3 DNA follows: TGTGCCAGCAGCTTGGGAGCAGGGGTAGAGACCCAGTACTTC. Protein sequence: CASSLGAGVETQYF.

This clonotype has more than one count but fewer than ten. DNA of the CDR3: TGTGCCAGCAGTTTAATCCTCACTAGTCCCCAAGAGACCCAGTACTTC. Its protein is CASSLILTSPQETQYF. V is TRBV27 and J is TRBJ2-5; maybe TRBD2 (5 bases). The germline V and J ends were trimmed by 2 bases and 1 base, with 14 bases remaining between them. Per the germline V gene, CDR1 is MNHEY and CDR2 is SMNVEV (reference sequence). The CDR3 loop spans 16 amino acids.

This rearrangement joins TRBV28 to TRBJ2-7, with unresolved D. Trimming stripped 4 bases from V and 4 bases from J, with 11 bases between. Germline V gives CDR1 MDHEN, CDR2 SYDVKM. This CDR3 region has 13 residues. Here the CDR3 DNA reads TGTGCCAGCAGTTCTCCCTGGGAATACGAGCAGTACTTC. It encodes CASSSPWEYEQYF.

This clonotype came up many times. As DNA, the CDR3 is TGTGCCACCAGTGATTCCAGCGGGAGAGCCCACGAGCAGTACTTC. It codes for CATSDSSGRAHEQYF. The chain has TRBV24-1 and TRBJ2-7; TRBD2 aligns across 8 bases. With V trimmed by 2 bases and J by 5 bases, 7 bases remained unmatched. The V gene's germline CDR1 is KGHDR and CDR2 SFDVKD. This CDR3 region has 15 residues.

V usage is TRBV6-1 and J usage is TRBJ1-3; 7 positions match TRBD1. From germline, CDR1 is MNHNS and CDR2 SASEGT. The trim removed 5 bases at V and 3 bases at J, leaving 4 bases unmatched. The length of the CDR3 is 14 residues. CDR3 amino acids: CASSRDSFGNTIYF. The CDR3 coding sequence is TGTGCCAGCAGTCGGGACAGCTTTGGAAACACCATATATTTT.

The sample holds many counts of this clonotype. The junction does not match germline at one end; this may be a read error. V is TRBV6-1 and J is TRBJ2-4, with unresolved D. CDR3 length: 16 residues. Germline CDR1 is MNHNS and CDR2 is SASEGT. The CDR3 bases are TGTGCCAGCAGTGGAAGTTGGGGAAGGGCCAAAAACATTAAGTACTTC. Translated, it gives CASSGSWGRAKNIKYF.

As to this clonotype: This may be a read error: a much more frequent sequence differs by one nucleotide. V usage is TRBV7-8 and J usage is TRBJ1-2; 7 bases agree with TRBD1. Germline CDR1 and CDR2: SGHVS and FQNEAQ. Germline trimming cut 5 bases from V and 3 bases from J; bases unmatched to any gene: 12. The CDR3 is 16 residues long. DNA of the CDR3: TGTGCCAGCAGCCCCCGGGACAGCACCTTCGACTATGGCTACACCTTC. Amino acid sequence: CASSPRDSTFDYGYTF.

This clonotype was counted ten times or more. The chain couples TRBV12-3 or TRBV12-4 to TRBJ2-5; D is undetermined. This CDR3 contains 14 residues. The V gene lost 2 bases and the J gene lost 5 bases, with 12 bases spanning the gap. CDR3 in DNA: TGTGCCAGCAGTTTAATGGCTGTATCTGAGACCCAGTACTTC. This gives the protein CASSLMAVSETQYF.

In this sample, this clonotype turned up many times. The chain uses TRBV20-1 and TRBJ1-2, with D perhaps TRBD1 (5 bases). Trimming removed 5 bases from V and 1 base from J, with 11 bases in between. Germline CDR1 and CDR2: DFQATT and SNEGSKA (reference sequence). The CDR3 spans 13 residues. CDR3 bases: TGCAGTGCTCGACAGAGATTTAACTATGGCTACACCTTC. It codes for CSARQRFNYGYTF.

The V call is TRBV6-2 or TRBV6-3, the J call TRBJ1-2, with D hard to call. Trimming pared 6 bases from V and 6 bases from J, leaving 8 bases between. CDR1 and CDR2 (germline): MNHEY, SVGEGT. The length of the CDR3 is 11 residues. CDR3 region: CASRTYDGYTF. The CDR3 coding sequence is TGTGCCAGCAGGACATACGATGGCTACACCTTC.

Ten or more counts support this clonotype. The gene calls are TRBV6-5 and TRBJ1-1; 7 nucleotides agree with TRBD1. The trim removed 5 bases at V and 2 bases at J, leaving 5 bases unmatched. CDR3 length: 14 residues. CDR1 is MNHEY, CDR2 SVGAGI, per germline. CDR3: CASSRGTDNTEAFF. The CDR3 DNA reads TGTGCCAGCAGTCGTGGGACAGACAACACTGAAGCTTTCTTT.

This clonotype was recorded many times. V gene TRBV7-2 combines with J gene TRBJ2-7; D not resolved. Per germline, CDR1 SGHTA and CDR2 FQGNSA. V was clipped by 0 bases and J by 1 base, with 7 bases between them. This CDR3 has 14 amino acids. The DNA of the CDR3 is TGTGCCAGCAGCTTAGCGGGCGTGTCCTACGAGCAGTACTTC. This encodes CASSLAGVSYEQYF.

The chain joins TRBV12-3 or TRBV12-4 to TRBJ1-1; D gene unclear. V was shortened by 3 bases and J by 5 bases, with 10 bases between the two germline ends. The CDR3 contains 13 residues. CDR3 loop: CASSFKGRTEAFF. CDR3 DNA: TGTGCCAGCAGTTTCAAGGGTCGGACTGAAGCTTTCTTT.

This clonotype was picked up many times. One end of the junction varies from germline; a read error may be responsible. The chain couples TRBV11-2 to TRBJ1-1, with TRBD1 as a possible D gene (5 bases). The CDR3 runs 13 residues. Germline V CDR1 and CDR2: SGHAT, FQNNGV. The CDR3 is CASSTTAGPEAIF. CDR3 nucleotide sequence: TGTGCCAGCAGCACAACGGCAGGGCCAGAAGCTATCTTT.

The V gene is TRBV7-2, the J gene TRBJ2-5; D ambiguous. V was pared by 5 bases and J by 5 bases, with 15 bases between. Germline CDR1 and CDR2: SGHTA and FQGNSA. The CDR3 is made up of 14 amino acids. The CDR3 region has the DNA TGTGCCAGCAGCCCCCACATTGCTCGGGAGACCCAGTACTTC. It is translated as CASSPHIARETQYF.

This clonotype was seen many times. The J gene is TRBJ2-5, the V gene TRBV19; the D is unclear. This CDR3 has 16 residues. V lost 5 bases and J 1 base, leaving 17 bases between the germline ends. Per the germline V gene, CDR1 is LNHDA and CDR2 is SQIVND (reference sequence). CDR3 sequence reads: CASSAGISGAQETQYF. Here the CDR3 DNA reads TGTGCCAGTAGTGCCGGAATTTCCGGAGCCCAAGAGACCCAGTACTTC.

This clonotype has a count of ten or more. This chain uses TRBV5-1 with TRBJ2-2; the D is unclear. The CDR3 sequence is 11 residues long. Deletions cut 1 base from V and 7 bases from J, with 2 bases between. From germline, CDR1 is SGHRS and CDR2 YFSETQ. DNA for the CDR3: TGCGCCAGCAGCTTGAACGGGGAGCTGTTTTTT. Translated, it gives CASSLNGELFF.

In this sample, this clonotype turned up many times. The chain uses TRBV6-1 and TRBJ2-5; D not resolved. The CDR3 has 11 amino acids. Germline CDR1 and CDR2: MNHNS and SASEGT. Trimming removed 5 bases at V and 7 bases at J, with 8 bases between. The CDR3 reads CASSYKGTQYF. The CDR3 DNA reads TGTGCCAGCAGTTACAAAGGGACCCAGTACTTC.

This clonotype was counted many times. V is TRBV6-2 or TRBV6-3 and J is TRBJ2-7, with D uncertain. Per the germline V gene, CDR1 is MNHEY and CDR2 is SVGEGT. Trimming cost V 10 bases and J 7 bases, with 20 bases left between them. The CDR3 runs 13 residues. The CDR3 coding sequence is TGTGCCACCAATGAGCCCCATTTGGAGGAGCAGTACTTC. Amino acid sequence: CATNEPHLEEQYF.

This clonotype has a count of ten or more. The chain uses TRBV15 and TRBJ1-5, with D uncertain. The CDR3 is 14 amino acids. Trimming left V 0 bases short and J 5 bases short, with 8 bases between. Germline V gene lookup returns CDR1 LNHNV and CDR2 YYDKDF (reference sequence). CDR3 nucleotide sequence: TGTGCCACCAGCAGAGATCACCTGGATCAGCCCCAGCATTTT. This codes for CATSRDHLDQPQHF.

This chain links TRBV2 with TRBJ2-7; D not certain. Germline CDR1 and CDR2: SNHLY and FYNNEI. This CDR3 spans 11 amino acids. V dropped 8 bases and J dropped 3 bases, with 8 bases sitting between them. The CDR3 coding sequence is TGTGCCAGCCACGAGCGCTACGAGCAGTACTTC. Translated: CASHERYEQYF.